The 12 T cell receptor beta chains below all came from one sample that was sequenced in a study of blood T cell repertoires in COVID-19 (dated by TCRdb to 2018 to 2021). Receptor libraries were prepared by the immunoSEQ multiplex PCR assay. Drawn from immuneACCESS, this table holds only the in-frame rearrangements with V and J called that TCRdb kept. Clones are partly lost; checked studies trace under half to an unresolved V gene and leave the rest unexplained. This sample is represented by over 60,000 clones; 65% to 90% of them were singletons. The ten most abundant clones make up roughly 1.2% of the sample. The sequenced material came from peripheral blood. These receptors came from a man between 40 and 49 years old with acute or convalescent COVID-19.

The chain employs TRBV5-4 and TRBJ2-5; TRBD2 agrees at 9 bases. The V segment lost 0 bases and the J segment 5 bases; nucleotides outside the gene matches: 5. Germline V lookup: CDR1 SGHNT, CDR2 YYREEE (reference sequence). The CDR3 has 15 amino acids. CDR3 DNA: TGTGCCAGCAGCTTGGGCCTAGCGGGGCGGGAGACCCAGTACTTC. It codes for CASSLGLAGRETQYF.

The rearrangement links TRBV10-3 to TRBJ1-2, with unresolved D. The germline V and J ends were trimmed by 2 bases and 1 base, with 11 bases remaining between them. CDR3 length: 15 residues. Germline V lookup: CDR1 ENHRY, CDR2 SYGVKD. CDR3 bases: TGTGCCATCAGTGAGCCCAGAGGTAGTAACTATGGCTACACCTTC. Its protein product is CAISEPRGSNYGYTF.

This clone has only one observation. The CDR3 reads CASALDGAGELFF. CDR3 bases: TGCGCCAGCGCCCTCGACGGGGCCGGGGAGCTGTTTTTT. The chain links TRBV5-1 to TRBJ2-2; possibly TRBD2 for D (5 bases). The V gene's germline CDR1 is SGHRS and CDR2 YFSETQ. This CDR3 is built from 13 residues. Trimming took 7 bases from V and 6 from J, leaving 13 bases between them.

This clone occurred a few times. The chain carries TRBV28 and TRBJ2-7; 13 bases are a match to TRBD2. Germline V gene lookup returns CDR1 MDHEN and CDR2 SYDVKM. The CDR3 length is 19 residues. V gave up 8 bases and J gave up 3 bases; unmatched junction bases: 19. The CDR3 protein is CASPPTTGLAGPSVYEQYF. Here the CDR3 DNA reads TGTGCCAGCCCTCCCACAACGGGACTAGCGGGACCCTCAGTCTACGAGCAGTACTTC.

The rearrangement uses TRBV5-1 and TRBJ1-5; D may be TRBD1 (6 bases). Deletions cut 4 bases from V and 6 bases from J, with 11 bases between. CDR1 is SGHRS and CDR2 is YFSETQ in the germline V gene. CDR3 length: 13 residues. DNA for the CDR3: TGCGCCAGCAGCCCACAGGGTGGTCAGCCCCAGCATTTT. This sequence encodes CASSPQGGQPQHF.

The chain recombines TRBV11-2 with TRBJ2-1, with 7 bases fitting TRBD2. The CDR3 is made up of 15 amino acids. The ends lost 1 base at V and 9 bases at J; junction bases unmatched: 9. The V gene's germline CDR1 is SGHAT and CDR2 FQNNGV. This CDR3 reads CASSLVLAVESEQFF. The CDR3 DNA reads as TGTGCCAGCAGCTTAGTCCTAGCGGTCGAGAGTGAGCAGTTCTTC. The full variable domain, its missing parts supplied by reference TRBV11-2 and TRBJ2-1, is EAGVAQSPRYKIIEKRQSVAFWCNPISGHATLYWYQQILGQGPKLLIQFQNNGVVDDSQLPKDRFSAERLKGVDSTLKIQPAKLEDSAVYLCASSLVLAVESEQFFGPGTRLTVL.

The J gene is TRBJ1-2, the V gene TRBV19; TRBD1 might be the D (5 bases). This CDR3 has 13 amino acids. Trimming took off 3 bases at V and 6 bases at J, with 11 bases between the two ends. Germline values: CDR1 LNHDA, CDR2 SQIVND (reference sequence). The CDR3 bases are TGTGCCAGTAGTATCCGAGACAGAGATGGCTACACCTTC. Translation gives CASSIRDRDGYTF.

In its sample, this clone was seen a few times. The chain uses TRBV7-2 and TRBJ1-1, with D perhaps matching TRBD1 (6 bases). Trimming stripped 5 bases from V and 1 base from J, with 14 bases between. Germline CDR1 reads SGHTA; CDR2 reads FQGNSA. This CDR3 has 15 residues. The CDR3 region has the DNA TGTGCCAGCAGCCCTAGGGGGTTGTGGAACACTGAAGCTTTCTTT. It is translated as CASSPRGLWNTEAFF.

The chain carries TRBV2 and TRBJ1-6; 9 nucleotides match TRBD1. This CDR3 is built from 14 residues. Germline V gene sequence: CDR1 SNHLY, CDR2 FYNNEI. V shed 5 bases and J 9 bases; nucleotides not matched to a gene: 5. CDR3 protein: CASSPSTGGSPLHF. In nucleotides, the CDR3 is TGTGCCAGCAGTCCTTCGACAGGGGGTTCACCCCTCCACTTT.

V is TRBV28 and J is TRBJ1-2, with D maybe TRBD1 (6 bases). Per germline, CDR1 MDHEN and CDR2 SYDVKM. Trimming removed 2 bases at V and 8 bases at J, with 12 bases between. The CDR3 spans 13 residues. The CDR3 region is CASSLHRVEGYTF. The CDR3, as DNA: TGTGCCAGCAGTTTACACAGGGTAGAGGGCTACACCTTC.

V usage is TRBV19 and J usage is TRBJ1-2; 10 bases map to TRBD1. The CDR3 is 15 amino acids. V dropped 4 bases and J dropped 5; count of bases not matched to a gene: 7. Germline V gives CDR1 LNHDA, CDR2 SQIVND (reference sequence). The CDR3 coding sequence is TGTGCCAGTAGTACGTTTCCGGGACAGGGGTATGGCTACACCTTC. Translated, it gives CASSTFPGQGYGYTF.

CDR3 sequence reads: CAISTQGDYGYTF. CDR3 in DNA: TGTGCCATCAGTACACAGGGTGACTATGGCTACACCTTC. The rearrangement links TRBV10-3 to TRBJ1-2, with D possibly TRBD1 on 6 matching bases. The V end was cut by 5 bases, the J end by 3 bases, with 10 bases between. This CDR3 contains 13 residues. The germline V gene encodes CDR1 ENHRY and CDR2 SYGVKD.